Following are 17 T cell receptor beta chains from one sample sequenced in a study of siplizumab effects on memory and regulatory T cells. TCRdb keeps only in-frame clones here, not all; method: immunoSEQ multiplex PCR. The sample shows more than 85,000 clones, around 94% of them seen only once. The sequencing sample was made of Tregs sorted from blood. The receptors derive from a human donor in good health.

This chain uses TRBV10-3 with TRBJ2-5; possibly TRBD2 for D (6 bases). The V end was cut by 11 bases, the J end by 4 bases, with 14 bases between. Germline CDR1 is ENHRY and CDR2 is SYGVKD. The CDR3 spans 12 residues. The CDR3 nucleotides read TGTGCCTCCCGCGGGACGGCAGAGACCCAGTACTTC. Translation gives CASRGTAETQYF.

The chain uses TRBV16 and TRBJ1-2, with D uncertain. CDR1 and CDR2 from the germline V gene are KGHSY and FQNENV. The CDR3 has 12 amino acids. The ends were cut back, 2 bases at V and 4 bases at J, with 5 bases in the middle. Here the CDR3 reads CASSQEGYGYTF. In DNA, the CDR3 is TGTGCCAGCAGCCAAGAGGGCTATGGCTACACCTTC.

The DNA of the CDR3 is TGTGCCAGTAGTATAGATCGGCCCAGGTCCGCATGGGAGCTGTTTTTT. It translates to CASSIDRPRSAWELFF. V and J are TRBV19 and TRBJ2-2, with unresolved D. Trimming pared 0 bases from V and 9 bases from J, leaving 17 bases between. Germline loops: CDR1 LNHDA, CDR2 SQIVND (reference sequence). The CDR3 has 16 residues.

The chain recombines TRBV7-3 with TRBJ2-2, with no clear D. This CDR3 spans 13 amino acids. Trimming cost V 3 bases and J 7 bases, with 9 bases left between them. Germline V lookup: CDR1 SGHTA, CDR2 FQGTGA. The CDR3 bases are TGTGCCAGCAGCTTCCTAAAGGGCGGGGAGCTGTTTTTT. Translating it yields CASSFLKGGELFF. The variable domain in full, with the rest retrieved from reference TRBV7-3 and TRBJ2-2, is GAGVSQTPSNKVTEKGKYVELRCDPISGHTALYWYRQSLGQGPEFLIYFQGTGAADDSGLPNDRFFAVRPEGSVSTLKIQRTERGDSAVYLCASSFLKGGELFFGEGSRLTVL.

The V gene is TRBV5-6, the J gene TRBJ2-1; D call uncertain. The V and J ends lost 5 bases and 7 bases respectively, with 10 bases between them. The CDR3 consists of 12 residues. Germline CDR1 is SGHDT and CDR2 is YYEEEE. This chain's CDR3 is CASRSLPNEQFF. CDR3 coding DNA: TGTGCCAGCAGGTCCCTACCAAATGAGCAGTTCTTC.

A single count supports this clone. The CDR3, as DNA: TGTGCCAGTAGTATCGGAGGGGACTATGGCTACACCTTC. Its protein is CASSIGGDYGYTF. This chain uses TRBV19 with TRBJ1-2; tentatively, D is TRBD1 (5 bases). The CDR3 spans 13 residues. V was shortened by 3 bases and J by 3 bases, with 8 bases between the two germline ends. Germline CDR1 is LNHDA and CDR2 is SQIVND (reference sequence).

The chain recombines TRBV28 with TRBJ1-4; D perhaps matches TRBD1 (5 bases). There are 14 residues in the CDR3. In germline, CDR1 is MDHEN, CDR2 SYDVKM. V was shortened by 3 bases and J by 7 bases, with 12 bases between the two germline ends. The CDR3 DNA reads TGTGCCAGCAGTTTGGGGGGAGTTACTGAAAAACTGTTTTTT. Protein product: CASSLGGVTEKLFF.

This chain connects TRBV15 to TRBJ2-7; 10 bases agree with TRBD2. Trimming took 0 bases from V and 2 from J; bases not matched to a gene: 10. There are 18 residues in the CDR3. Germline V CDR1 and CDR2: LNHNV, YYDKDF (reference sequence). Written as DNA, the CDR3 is TGTGCCACCAGCAGAGATAAGGTCGGTAGCGGGAGGCCCTACGAGCAGTACTTC. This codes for CATSRDKVGSGRPYEQYF.

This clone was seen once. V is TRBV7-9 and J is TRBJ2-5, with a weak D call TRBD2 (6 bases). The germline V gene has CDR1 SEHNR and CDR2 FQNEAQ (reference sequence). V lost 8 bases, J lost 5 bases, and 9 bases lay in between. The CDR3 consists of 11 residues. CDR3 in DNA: TGTGCCAGCGGGAGGACGGAGACCCAGTACTTC. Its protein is CASGRTETQYF.

In nucleotides, the CDR3 is TGCGCCAGCAGCTTGACGGGACAGTTGAACACTGAAGCTTTCTTT. The encoded protein is CASSLTGQLNTEAFF. This chain connects TRBV5-1 to TRBJ1-1, with TRBD1 matching over 7 bases. CDR3 length equals 15 residues. Germline loops: CDR1 SGHRS, CDR2 YFSETQ. After removal of 1 base from V and 0 bases from J, the junction contained 3 bases not matched to a gene.

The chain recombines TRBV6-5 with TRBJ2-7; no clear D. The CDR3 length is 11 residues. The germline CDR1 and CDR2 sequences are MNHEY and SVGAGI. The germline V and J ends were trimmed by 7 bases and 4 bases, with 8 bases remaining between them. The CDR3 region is CASTLGYEQYF. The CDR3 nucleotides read TGTGCCAGCACCCTCGGGTACGAGCAGTACTTC.

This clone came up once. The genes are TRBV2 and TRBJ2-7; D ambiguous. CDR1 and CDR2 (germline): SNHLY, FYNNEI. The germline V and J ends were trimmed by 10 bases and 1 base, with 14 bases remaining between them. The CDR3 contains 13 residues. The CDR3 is CATQKGGSYEQYF. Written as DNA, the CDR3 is TGTGCCACCCAAAAAGGTGGGTCCTACGAGCAGTACTTC.

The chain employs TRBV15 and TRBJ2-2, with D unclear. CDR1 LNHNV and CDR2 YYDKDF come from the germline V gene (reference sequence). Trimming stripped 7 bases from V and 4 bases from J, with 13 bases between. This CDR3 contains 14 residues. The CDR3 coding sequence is TGTGCCACCAAGGAGCCCGGTGGCACCGGGGAGCTGTTTTTT. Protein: CATKEPGGTGELFF.

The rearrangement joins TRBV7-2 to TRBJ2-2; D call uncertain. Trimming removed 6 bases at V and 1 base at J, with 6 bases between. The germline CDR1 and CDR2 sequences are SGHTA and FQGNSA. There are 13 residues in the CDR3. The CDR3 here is CASRLQNTGELFF. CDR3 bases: TGTGCCAGCAGGCTACAGAACACCGGGGAGCTGTTTTTT.

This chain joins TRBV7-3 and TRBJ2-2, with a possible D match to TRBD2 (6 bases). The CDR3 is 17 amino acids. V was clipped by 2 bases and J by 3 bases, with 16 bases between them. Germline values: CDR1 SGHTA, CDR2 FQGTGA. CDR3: CASSLSYGRDYTGELFF. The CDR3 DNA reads TGTGCCAGCAGCTTATCATACGGGAGAGATTACACCGGGGAGCTGTTTTTT.

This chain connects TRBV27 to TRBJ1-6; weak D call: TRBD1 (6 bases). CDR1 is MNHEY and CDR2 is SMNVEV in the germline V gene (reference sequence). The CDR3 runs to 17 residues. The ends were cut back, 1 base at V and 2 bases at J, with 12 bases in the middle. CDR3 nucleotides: TGTGCCAGCAGTTTATTTCCGACAGGAGCCTATAATTCACCCCTCCACTTT. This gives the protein CASSLFPTGAYNSPLHF.

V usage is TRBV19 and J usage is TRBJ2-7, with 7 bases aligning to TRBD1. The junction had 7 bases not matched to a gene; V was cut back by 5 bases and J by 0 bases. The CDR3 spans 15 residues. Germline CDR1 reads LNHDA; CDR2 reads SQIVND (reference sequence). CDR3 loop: CASSGARGSSYEQYF. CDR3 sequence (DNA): TGTGCCAGTAGTGGGGCCAGGGGGAGCTCCTACGAGCAGTACTTC.